This T cell receptor beta chain was sequenced during a study of response to subunit inactivated influenza vaccine. Study-wide results and limits: Each seasonal influenza vaccination, the authors suggested, recruits few new T cells.

Germline CDR1 is LGHDT and CDR2 is YNNKEL (reference sequence). The CDR3 sequence is 11 residues long. V lost 8 bases and J 3 bases, leaving 8 bases between the germline ends. From the RT-PCR reads, TCRdb called clonotypes with MiXCR, one entry per CDR3 protein. Of about 800,000 distinct CDR3 sequences in the sample, 21% are singletons; the top ten hold roughly 10%. Concerning this clonotype: The antigen is undetermined.

Material: PBMCs from blood, obtained 5 days after vaccination. This chain links TRBV3-1 with TRBJ2-7; D gene ambiguous. The TCR comes from a man aged 45 to 65 who received an inactivated influenza vaccine. The CDR3 region has the DNA TGTGCCAGCGGAGCCGACTACGAGCAGTACTTC. Residues: CASGADYEQYF.